These T cell receptor beta chains were read from a single sample in a study of blood T cell repertoires in COVID-19. Only in-frame clones appear in the TCRdb table, and some are missing; sequencing was by immunoSEQ multiplex PCR. The table lists about 200,000 clones, about 90% of them singletons. Material for sequencing was peripheral blood. The origin of the receptors is a woman in her forties or fifties with acute or convalescent COVID-19. Each CDR3 is given without its conserved first and last residue. Part of the rows lack a size; the others show once, few, many or a class for expanded clones.

>TRBV30|NA
AWMVRDRVPEAF
>TRBV30|NA
AWAGGRQETQY
>TRBV12-2|NA
ASRFELNGLAGGGADTQY
>TRBV19|NA
ASSIDSSMYGYT
>TRBV4-3|NA
ASSQVRGDYGYT
>TRBV12-3/TRBV12-4|few
ASSFVQFEAF
>TRBV7-2|NA
ASSLGLLAGELF
>TRBV27|few
ASSLSRVNTEAF
>TRBV19|NA
ASSIAGKAYEQY
>TRBV11-3|NA
ASSSTVDGYT
>TRBV19|NA
ASSMSNRGTEAF
>TRBV3-1/TRBV3-2|NA
ASSQERWLAGGYEQY
>TRBV5-4|NA
ASSLAASEQETQY
>TRBV7-9|NA
ASSLSEETEAF
>TRBV30|few
AWTQLGWGAEAF